The clone carrying this T cell receptor (beta chain) was seen ten or more times. No antigen is known for it. The CDR3 spans 15 residues. The V segment lost 7 bases and the J segment 4 bases; nucleotides outside the gene matches: 12. The germline gives CDR1 SQVTM, CDR2 ANQGSEA. The data belong to a study of T-cell reconstitution after alpha-beta-depleted transplantation in children. Study results and caveats: Some patients' high day-60 TCRbeta diversity was attributed to recipient cells surviving conditioning. T-cell counts and diversity at one year following transplant were attributed mainly to newly produced T cells. Several hundred expanded graft clones reportedly supplied alpha-beta T cells about two months after transplant.

Preparing the TCRbeta library involved the use of unique molecular identifiers. TCRdb redid the calling of the PCR reads with MiXCR, one entry per CDR3 protein. The top ten hold roughly 6% of the sample, which has over 150,000 distinct CDR3 sequences, roughly 6.6% seen once. The gene calls are TRBV29-1 and TRBJ2-3, with 9 bases lining up with TRBD1. The receptor was isolated from a boy aged 2 to 10 with acute lymphoblastic leukemia, due to receive a stem cell transplant. The sample consisted of PBMCs, taken before TCRalphabeta/CD19-depleted stem cell transplant. The CDR3 protein is CSAISGTGYSDTQYF. The CDR3, as DNA: TGCAGCGCAATATCCGGGACAGGGTACTCAGATACGCAGTATTTT.